The 7 T cell receptor beta chains below were found in one sample sequenced in a study of PD-1 blockade in classical Hodgkin lymphoma (TCRdb year 2020). Libraries were prepared through the immunoSEQ multiplex PCR assay. Sourced from immuneACCESS, this table was stored by TCRdb with only in-frame sequences that have V and J called. A share of the clones is absent; for the studies checked, an unresolved V gene accounts for under half, and the remainder has no known explanation. Present in this sample are 13,000 or so clones, 82% of which were seen just once. Of the sample, about 4.2% is held by the ten largest clones. The time point tag for this specimen amounts to: cycle 1 day 1 (C1D1), immediately before nivolumab initiation. Relapse after autologous stem cell transplantation had occurred in all trial patients, and cohorts A, B and C were distinguished by prior brentuximab vedotin exposure. The sequencing here drew on peripheral blood mononuclear cells (PBMCs), taken at baseline. Source of these receptors: a human donor with classical Hodgkin lymphoma.

The chain joins TRBV5-4 to TRBJ1-3; tentative D call: TRBD1 (6 bases). Germline V gene data show CDR1 as SGHNT and CDR2 as YYREEE (reference sequence). This CDR3 spans 13 amino acids. The V end lost 4 bases, the J end lost 6 bases, and 11 bases lay between the germline ends. CDR3 nucleotides: TGTGCCAGCAGCATCGACAGGCTAAACACCATATATTTT. Amino acid sequence: CASSIDRLNTIYF.

The chain recombines TRBV28 with TRBJ2-2; no definite D call. Germline assignment: CDR1 MDHEN and CDR2 SYDVKM. Trimming took 7 bases from V and 3 from J, leaving 6 bases between them. The CDR3 extends over 12 amino acids. The CDR3 loop reads CASNSYTGELFF. In nucleotides, the CDR3 is TGTGCCAGCAACAGCTACACCGGGGAGCTGTTTTTT. Full variable domain (remainder filled in from reference TRBV28 and TRBJ2-2): DVKVTQSSRYLVKRTGEKVFLECVQDMDHENMFWYRQDPGLGLRLIYFSYDVKMKEKGDIPEGYSVSREKKERFSLILESASTNQTSMYLCASNSYTGELFFGEGSRLTVL.

This chain uses TRBV6-5 with TRBJ2-5; possible D gene TRBD2, 6 bases. Germline V gene sequence: CDR1 MNHEY, CDR2 SVGAGI. Trimming pared 6 bases from V and 5 bases from J, leaving 16 bases between. This CDR3 is built from 14 residues. The CDR3 bases are TGTGCCAGCAGCTCCAATGGGGGGTGGGAGACCCAGTACTTC. Residues: CASSSNGGWETQYF.

This chain links TRBV27 with TRBJ2-1; perhaps TRBD1 as D (5 bases). From germline, CDR1 is MNHEY and CDR2 SMNVEV (reference sequence). With 7 bases removed from V and 5 bases from J, the gap between germline ends came to 15 bases. The CDR3 extends over 14 amino acids. The CDR3 sequence: CASNTGGGDNEQFF. The CDR3 coding sequence is TGTGCCAGCAATACAGGCGGCGGAGACAATGAGCAGTTCTTC.

This sequence joins TRBV15 and TRBJ1-5, with unresolved D. Between the trimmed V and J ends, which lost 5 bases and 0 bases, there was a span of 17 bases. The CDR3 totals 17 residues. Germline loops: CDR1 LNHNV, CDR2 YYDKDF (reference sequence). CDR3 coding DNA: TGTGCCACCAGCCTAGCCCTAGTCATGAATAGCAATCAGCCCCAGCATTTT. Protein: CATSLALVMNSNQPQHF.

The chain combines TRBV5-4 with TRBJ2-4; 11 bases match TRBD1. Germline CDR1 is SGHNT and CDR2 is YYREEE (reference sequence). CDR3 size: 15 residues. V trimming: 1 base; J trimming: 8 bases; junction bases outside the gene matches: 5. CDR3 loop: CASSLRRTGGYIQYF. The CDR3 DNA sequence: TGTGCCAGCAGCTTGCGGCGGACAGGGGGCTACATTCAGTACTTC.

The chain combines TRBV6-6 with TRBJ2-7, with TRBD2 as a possible D gene (7 bases). The CDR3 is 12 residues long. The germline CDR1 and CDR2 sequences are MNHNY and SVGAGI (reference sequence). Trimming removed 7 bases at V and 5 bases at J, with 12 bases between. This CDR3 is CASTRGADEQYF. The CDR3 coding sequence is TGTGCCAGCACCCGGGGGGCTGACGAGCAGTACTTC.